This note documents a single T cell receptor (beta chain) sequence. Data came from immunoSEQ multiplex PCR; TCRdb stores just in-frame clones and leaves some out. The repertoire holds 300,000 to 400,000 clones, around nine tenths seen once, with about 7% in the top ten. This specimen belongs to a study of blood T cell repertoires in COVID-19. Study-level information: PBMCs, B-cell-depleted T cells, or T cells were the source of the cDNA or gDNA that made up the material.

V lost 1 base and J lost 3, with 10 bases in between. This CDR3 is 14 amino acids long. Germline V lookup: CDR1 SGHRS, CDR2 YFSETQ. The specimen sequenced was peripheral blood. This TCR was recovered from a woman aged 55-75 years with COVID-19, enrolled during active disease. V gene TRBV5-1 combines with J gene TRBJ1-1; D ambiguous. The DNA of the CDR3 is TGCGCCAGCAGCTTGAATCCCACACACACTGAAGCTTTCTTT. Translation gives CASSLNPTHTEAFF.